This T cell receptor (beta chain) was sequenced in a study of regulatory T cells in long-lasting Graves disease. The length of the CDR3 is 14 residues. V gave up 3 bases and J gave up 14 bases, with 25 bases separating them. The germline V gene encodes CDR1 GTSNPN and CDR2 SVGIG (reference sequence). Time point noted: newly diagnosed GD, antithyroid drugs for less than 3 months. PBMC-extracted RNA yielded the TCR library. Libraries of TCR beta came from iRepertoire HTBI primers plus Arm-PCR of CDR3 regions. MiXCR was run by TCRdb on the multiplex PCR reads, yielding one entry per CDR3 protein. The sample includes 360,000 or so distinct CDR3 sequences, under 20% of them seen just once. This clonotype was detected ten times or more. The antigen is unknown. The study's findings and limits: The study found TRBV28, TRBJ1-2 and TRBJ2-5 favored in persistent disease.

These data were also reused for a study on T cells in Graves' hyperthyroidism and ophthalmopathy.

The sequences come from peripheral blood mononuclear cells (PBMCs), collected at new diagnosis, from a patient treated with antithyroid drugs. The V gene is TRBV30, the J gene TRBJ2-5; possibly TRBD1 for D (6 bases). The sequence was obtained from a woman in her late teens or twenties with Graves disease. The CDR3 sequence: CAWSPRGLGATPYF. The CDR3 region has the DNA TGTGCCTGGAGCCCAAGAGGATTGGGGGCCACCCCCTACTTC.